These 17 T cell receptor beta chains were sequenced from one sample in a study of blood T cell repertoires in COVID-19. Profiling relied on immunoSEQ multiplex PCR, and the TCRdb table lists in-frame clones only, not all of them. The table shows about 270,000 clones, with 70% to 90% occurring only once. The specimen was PBMCs or T cells enriched from blood (not recorded which). These receptor sequences come from a woman aged 25-40 years with acute COVID-19.

The chain joins TRBV27 to TRBJ1-5, with D perhaps TRBD1 (5 bases). CDR3 length equals 12 residues. Germline-derived CDR1 and CDR2 are MNHEY and SMNVEV (reference sequence). Trimming took off 3 bases at V and 6 bases at J, with 6 bases between the two ends. The CDR3 sequence is CASSFGGQPQHF. DNA for the CDR3: TGTGCCAGCAGTTTCGGGGGTCAGCCCCAGCATTTT.

The gene calls are TRBV6-5 and TRBJ2-7; D unresolved. Germline V gene lookup returns CDR1 MNHEY and CDR2 SVGAGI. The CDR3 runs to 12 residues. V gave up 2 bases and J gave up 4 bases, with 6 bases separating them. Here the CDR3 DNA reads TGTGCCAGCAGTTACGCCGGTTACGAGCAGTACTTC. Protein sequence: CASSYAGYEQYF.

The chain is built from TRBV20-1 and TRBJ2-7, with D perhaps matching TRBD2 (5 bases). V lost 3 bases and J 0 bases, leaving 12 bases between the germline ends. This CDR3 is 14 amino acids long. Per the germline V gene, CDR1 is DFQATT and CDR2 is SNEGSKA (reference sequence). CDR3 amino acids: CSASAVGVSYEQYF. The CDR3 nucleotides are TGCAGTGCTAGTGCGGTCGGGGTCTCCTACGAGCAGTACTTC.

The chain uses TRBV6-5 and TRBJ1-1; D not resolved. The CDR3 length is 14 residues. V lost 0 bases, J lost 6 bases, and 11 bases lay in between. Germline CDR1 MNHEY, CDR2 SVGAGI. CDR3 DNA: TGTGCCAGCAGTTACTCGGGGAGAGGCTCTGAAGCTTTCTTT. Encoded protein: CASSYSGRGSEAFF.

V is TRBV4-1 and J is TRBJ1-2; weak D call: TRBD1 (5 bases). The ends were cut back, 7 bases at V and 2 bases at J, with 17 bases in the middle. This CDR3 region has 15 residues. Looked up from germline, CDR1 is MGHRA and CDR2 is YSYEKL. The CDR3 nucleotides read TGCGCCAGCACGGAAGGGGCCTCCTGGAACTATGGCTACACCTTC. Protein product: CASTEGASWNYGYTF.

V and J are TRBV7-2 and TRBJ2-1; 7 nucleotides match TRBD2. This CDR3 is built from 14 residues. With 1 base clipped from V and 3 bases from J, the junction kept 0 bases outside the gene matches. Germline CDR1 SGHTA, CDR2 FQGNSA. Written as DNA, the CDR3 is TGTGCCAGCAGCTTAGGGGACTACTACAATGAGCAGTTCTTC. It yields the protein CASSLGDYYNEQFF.

V and J are TRBV19 and TRBJ2-1; perhaps TRBD2 as D (5 bases). Looked up from germline, CDR1 is LNHDA and CDR2 is SQIVND (reference sequence). CDR3 length equals 15 residues. V was clipped by 0 bases and J by 4 bases, with 10 bases between them. CDR3 protein: CASSIDLGVYNEQFF. In DNA, the CDR3 is TGTGCCAGTAGTATAGACCTCGGGGTGTACAATGAGCAGTTCTTC.

The rearrangement links TRBV18 to TRBJ2-7; tentative D call: TRBD2 (5 bases). Germline V gives CDR1 KGHSH, CDR2 LQKENI. Trimming removed 5 bases from V and 2 bases from J, with 10 bases in between. The CDR3 totals 13 residues. The CDR3 DNA reads TGTGCCAGCTCAGAGGAGGTCCCCTACGAGCAGTACTTC. It encodes CASSEEVPYEQYF.

This clone appeared a single time. The chain has TRBV5-5 and TRBJ2-7; 10 nucleotides agree with TRBD1. Germline V gene lookup returns CDR1 SGHKS and CDR2 YYEKEE (reference sequence). V dropped 3 bases and J dropped 0; count of bases not matched to a gene: 0. The CDR3 spans 14 residues. CDR3 in amino acids: CASSWTGGSYEQYF. The CDR3 coding sequence is TGTGCCAGCAGCTGGACAGGGGGCTCCTACGAGCAGTACTTC.

The chain recombines TRBV3-1 (or the pseudogene TRBV3-2) with TRBJ1-2, with unresolved D. Trimming removed 2 bases at V and 7 bases at J, with 17 bases between. Germline V gene sequence: CDR1 LGHDT, CDR2 YNNKEL (reference sequence). This CDR3 has 15 amino acids. DNA of the CDR3: TGTGCCAGCAGCCAAACGGACGGGATTCCCTTTGGCTACACCTTC. Translated, it gives CASSQTDGIPFGYTF.

The rearrangement links TRBV11-3 to TRBJ2-2; the match to TRBD2 covers 13 bases. The CDR3 length is 17 residues. J lost 5 bases, V lost 2 bases, and 5 bases had no gene match. Per the germline V gene, CDR1 is SGHNT and CDR2 is YENEEA. CDR3 DNA: TGTGCCAGCAGCTTAAGACTAGCGGGAGGTTTGACCGGGGAGCTGTTTTTT. Translation gives CASSLRLAGGLTGELFF.

This chain uses TRBV7-8 with TRBJ2-2, with TRBD2 as a possible D gene (6 bases). The germline V gene has CDR1 SGHVS and CDR2 FQNEAQ. The CDR3 has 16 amino acids. Trimming left V 2 bases short and J 5 bases short, with 15 bases between. The CDR3 reads CASSLRGREVTGELFF. In DNA form, the CDR3 reads TGTGCCAGCAGCTTAAGAGGCAGGGAGGTAACCGGGGAGCTGTTTTTT.

This clone is a singleton in its sample. The chain employs TRBV5-1 and TRBJ2-7; no clear D. This CDR3 is 13 amino acids long. V was cut by 0 bases and J by 4 bases, with 8 bases left in between. The germline gives CDR1 SGHRS, CDR2 YFSETQ. This CDR3 is CASSLGTPYEQYF. The CDR3 nucleotides read TGCGCCAGCAGCTTGGGCACTCCGTACGAGCAGTACTTC. The full variable domain, completed using reference TRBV5-1 and TRBJ2-7, is KAGVTQTPRYLIKTRGQQVTLSCSPISGHRSVSWYQQTPGQGLQFLFEYFSETQRNKGNFPGRFSGRQFSNSRSEMNVSTLELGDSALYLCASSLGTPYEQYFGPGTRLTVT.

This chain joins TRBV14 and TRBJ2-2; D is ambiguous. Trimming pared 4 bases from V and 5 bases from J, leaving 11 bases between. The CDR3 spans 14 residues. Germline CDR1 is SGHDN and CDR2 is FVKESK. CDR3 nucleotide sequence: TGTGCCAGCAGCCCCCTAGGCGTGACCGGGGAGCTGTTTTTT. This encodes CASSPLGVTGELFF.

The chain employs TRBV2 and TRBJ1-1; 8 bases agree with TRBD1. The length of the CDR3 is 17 residues. V was clipped by 6 bases and J by 3 bases; unmatched bases: 15. Looked up from germline, CDR1 is SNHLY and CDR2 is FYNNEI. This chain's CDR3 is CASRLIKTGAGDTEAFF. CDR3 in DNA: TGTGCCAGCAGGTTGATAAAGACAGGGGCTGGGGACACTGAAGCTTTCTTT. Variable domain in full (rest from reference TRBV2 and TRBJ1-1): EPEVTQTPSHQVTQMGQEVILRCVPISNHLYFYWYRQILGQKVEFLVSFYNNEISEKSEIFDDQFSVERPDGSNFTLKIRSTKLEDSAMYFCASRLIKTGAGDTEAFFGQGTRLTVV.

The gene calls are TRBV7-3 and TRBJ2-1, with D tentatively TRBD2 (6 bases). Germline-derived CDR1 and CDR2 are SGHTA and FQGTGA. The CDR3 consists of 15 residues. V lost 0 bases and J 4 bases, leaving 10 bases between the germline ends. CDR3 sequence reads: CASSLTGGDYNEQFF. The CDR3 coding sequence is TGTGCCAGCAGCTTAACGGGCGGGGATTACAATGAGCAGTTCTTC.

This rearrangement joins TRBV6-5 to TRBJ1-4; weak D call: TRBD1 (5 bases). With 2 bases removed from V and 5 bases from J, the gap between germline ends came to 12 bases. This CDR3 has 15 amino acids. Germline V lookup: CDR1 MNHEY, CDR2 SVGAGI. The DNA for the CDR3 is TGTGCCAGCAGTTACCAGGGCCAGGGAAATGAAAAACTGTTTTTT. Encoded protein: CASSYQGQGNEKLFF.